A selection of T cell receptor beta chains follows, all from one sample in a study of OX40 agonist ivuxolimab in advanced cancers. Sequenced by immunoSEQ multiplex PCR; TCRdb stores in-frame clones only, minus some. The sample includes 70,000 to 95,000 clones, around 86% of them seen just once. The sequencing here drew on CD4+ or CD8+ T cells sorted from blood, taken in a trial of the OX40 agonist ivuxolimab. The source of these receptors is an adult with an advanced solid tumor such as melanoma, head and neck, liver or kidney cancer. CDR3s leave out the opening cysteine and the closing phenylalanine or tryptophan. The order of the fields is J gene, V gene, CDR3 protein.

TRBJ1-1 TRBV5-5 ASSFREGGANTEAF
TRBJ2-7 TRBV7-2 ASSLPGTERSSYEQY
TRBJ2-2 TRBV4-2 ASSQRGLNTGELF
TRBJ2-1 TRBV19 ASSIAGGPHDYHNEQF
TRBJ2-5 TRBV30 AWGNGRGETQY
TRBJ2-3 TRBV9 ASSVVGQGTDTQY
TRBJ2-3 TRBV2 ARTLTASSLGFRDTQY
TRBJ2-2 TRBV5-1 ASSLFLAGSGELF
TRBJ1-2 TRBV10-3 AISESKTGGSTGYT
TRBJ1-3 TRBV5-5 ASSRDTYSGNTIY
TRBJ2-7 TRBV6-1 ASSLDSGPREQY
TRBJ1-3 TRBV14 ASSPIDSPSGNTIY
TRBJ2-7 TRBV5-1 ASSRGAGEQY
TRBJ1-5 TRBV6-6 ASSRDGDVSNQPQH
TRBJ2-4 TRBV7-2 ASSLGPQGNIQY
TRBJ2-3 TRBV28 ASSQRADTQY
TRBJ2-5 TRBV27 ASSPAPPLQETQY
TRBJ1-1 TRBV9 ASSVGAFTEAF
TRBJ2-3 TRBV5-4 ASSLPLRGGTDTQY
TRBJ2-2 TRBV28 ASSLINTGELF
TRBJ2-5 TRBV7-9 ASSYILEQETQY
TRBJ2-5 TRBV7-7 ASSLGRLPQETQY
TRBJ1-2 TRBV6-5 ASRRAGGNGYT
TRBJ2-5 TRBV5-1 ASSLIDRYQETQY
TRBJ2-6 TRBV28 ASSFLGGAGANVLT
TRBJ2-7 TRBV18 ASSSIRGLPYEQY
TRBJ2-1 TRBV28 ASSSPGHPKNYNEQF
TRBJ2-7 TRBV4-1 ASSQGLAGPPGEQY
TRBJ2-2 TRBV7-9 ASSLDRVRTGELF
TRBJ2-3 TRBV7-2 ASSGEGADTQY
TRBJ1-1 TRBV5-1 ASSVGQGSAEAF
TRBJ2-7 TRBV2 ARRTSGTSYEQY
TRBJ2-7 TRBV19 ASSALGQGRDEQY
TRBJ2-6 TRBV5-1 ASSLQGRGANVLT
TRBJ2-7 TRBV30 AWRRRDRGPYEQY
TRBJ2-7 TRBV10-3 AISDYGPTDGYGEFEQY
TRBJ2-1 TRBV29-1 SVGAGLGSDEQF
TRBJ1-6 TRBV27 ASSWEGLSYNSPLH
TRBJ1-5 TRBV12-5 ASGGANQPQH
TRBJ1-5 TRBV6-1 ASSPWGVSNQPQH
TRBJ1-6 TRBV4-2 ASSQGRGTDSPLH
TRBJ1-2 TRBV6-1 ASSEGRAYGYT